These 18 T cell receptor beta chains were sequenced from one sample in a study of CD8 T cells in Susac syndrome. Random hexamers primed reverse transcription of about 0.45 to 1 ug RNA. TCRdb fed the immunoSEQ multiplex PCR reads into MiXCR, producing one record per CDR3 protein. The table has 120,000 or so distinct CDR3 sequences, more than 90% seen once. The sequenced sample consisted of CD8+ T cells from PBMCs. These TCRs come from a human donor with Susac syndrome.

The V gene is TRBV30, the J gene TRBJ1-4, with 7 bases lining up with TRBD1. V was clipped by 5 bases and J by 3 bases; unmatched bases: 6. Germline CDR1 GTSNPN, CDR2 SVGIG (reference sequence). CDR3 length: 14 residues. The CDR3 coding sequence is TGTGCCTGGGGGTCCGGGACAGCTAATGAAAAACTGTTTTTT. This gives the protein CAWGSGTANEKLFF.

This clonotype was recorded once. The gene calls are TRBV20-1 and TRBJ1-1; TRBD1 agrees at 9 bases. With 3 bases clipped from V and 4 bases from J, the junction kept 6 bases outside the gene matches. Per the germline V gene, CDR1 is DFQATT and CDR2 is SNEGSKA (reference sequence). The CDR3 extends over 14 amino acids. The DNA of the CDR3 is TGCAGTGCTAGGGGGACAGGGTCGGGCACTGAAGCTTTCTTT. Translated: CSARGTGSGTEAFF.

The genes are TRBV12-3 or TRBV12-4 and TRBJ2-7, with 8 bases matching TRBD2. This CDR3 is 15 amino acids long. The trim removed 5 bases at V and 4 bases at J, leaving 10 bases unmatched. The CDR3 loop is CASSPHGGATYEQYF. DNA of the CDR3: TGTGCCAGCAGTCCCCACGGGGGGGCGACATACGAGCAGTACTTC.

The chain combines TRBV6-1 with TRBJ2-3; TRBD2 might be the D (7 bases). CDR1 MNHNS and CDR2 SASEGT come from the germline V gene. With 8 bases removed from V and 1 base from J, the gap between germline ends came to 22 bases. The CDR3 spans 17 residues. CDR3 in DNA: TGTGCCAGCCCATCTTTCCCGGGGGGCGCAGGCACAGATACGCAGTATTTT. Its translation: CASPSFPGGAGTDTQYF.

This chain links TRBV12-3 or TRBV12-4 with TRBJ1-4, with D uncertain. The germline V and J ends were trimmed by 6 bases and 6 bases, with 8 bases remaining between them. This CDR3 contains 12 residues. CDR3 region: CASSLKDEKLFF. In nucleotides, the CDR3 is TGTGCCAGCAGCCTGAAGGATGAAAAACTGTTTTTT.

The chain is built from TRBV12-3 or TRBV12-4 and TRBJ1-2; 9 bases are shared with TRBD1. The CDR3 is 13 amino acids. The ends lost 6 bases at V and 8 bases at J; junction bases unmatched: 7. DNA for the CDR3: TGTGCCAGCAGCCCGGGACAGGGAGAGGGCTACACCTTC. Protein sequence: CASSPGQGEGYTF.

This chain links TRBV28 with TRBJ2-7; 8 bases match TRBD1. This CDR3 comprises 14 residues. J lost 5 bases, V lost 3 bases, and 6 bases had no gene match. Germline-derived CDR1 and CDR2 are MDHEN and SYDVKM. CDR3: CASSLDRATHEQYF. Here the CDR3 DNA reads TGTGCCAGCAGTTTGGACAGGGCGACCCACGAGCAGTACTTC.

The chain is built from TRBV5-1 and TRBJ2-1, with 7 bases that match TRBD2. Germline V CDR1 and CDR2: SGHRS, YFSETQ. The length of the CDR3 is 17 residues. Trimming cost V 4 bases and J 6 bases; bases outside gene matches: 16. Here the CDR3 DNA reads TGCGCCAGCAGCCTTCGACTAGCTAGTACTAAGCCCAATGAGCAGTTCTTC. Translation gives CASSLRLASTKPNEQFF.

In this sample, this clonotype turned up once. The chain employs TRBV6-5 and TRBJ2-1; TRBD2 might be the D (6 bases). The germline CDR1 and CDR2 sequences are MNHEY and SVGAGI. This CDR3 contains 16 residues. Trimming took off 4 bases at V and 6 bases at J, with 19 bases between the two ends. Here the CDR3 reads CASSSGVYGSSNEQFF. The CDR3 DNA is TGTGCCAGCAGTTCTGGGGTTTACGGGAGCTCCAATGAGCAGTTCTTC.

A single count supports this clonotype. This chain uses TRBV5-1 with TRBJ2-1; 7 positions agree with TRBD2. This CDR3 comprises 15 residues. The V gene's germline CDR1 is SGHRS and CDR2 YFSETQ. The J segment lost 6 bases and the V segment lost 1 base, leaving 7 bases of the junction unmatched. Here the CDR3 reads CASSLIAGAGNEQFF. CDR3 sequence (DNA): TGCGCCAGCAGCTTGATTGCGGGAGCGGGCAATGAGCAGTTCTTC. The full variable domain, with the rest looked up from reference TRBV5-1 and TRBJ2-1, is KAGVTQTPRYLIKTRGQQVTLSCSPISGHRSVSWYQQTPGQGLQFLFEYFSETQRNKGNFPGRFSGRQFSNSRSEMNVSTLELGDSALYLCASSLIAGAGNEQFFGPGTRLTVL.

The CDR3 sequence: CASSYSVEQTPYEQYF. CDR3 in DNA: TGTGCCAGCAGTTACTCGGTTGAACAGACCCCCTACGAGCAGTACTTC. The genes are TRBV6-2 or TRBV6-3 and TRBJ2-7; D unresolved. Germline V gives CDR1 MNHEY, CDR2 SVGEGT. The CDR3 length is 16 residues. The V and J ends lost 0 bases and 2 bases respectively, with 14 bases between them.

The chain links TRBV20-1 to TRBJ2-1; D perhaps matches TRBD1 (5 bases). Trimming cost V 5 bases and J 10 bases, with 15 bases left between them. The germline V gene encodes CDR1 DFQATT and CDR2 SNEGSKA (reference sequence). This CDR3 is built from 12 residues. This CDR3 is CSARLGANEQFF. The CDR3 region has the DNA TGCAGTGCTCGCCTTGGGGCGAACGAGCAGTTCTTC.

The chain is built from TRBV7-8 and TRBJ2-3; weak D call: TRBD2 (5 bases). Trimming cost V 3 bases and J 0 bases, with 10 bases left between them. The CDR3 totals 15 residues. Germline CDR1 reads SGHVS; CDR2 reads FQNEAQ. CDR3 in amino acids: CASSFSEASTDTQYF. The DNA for the CDR3 is TGTGCCAGCAGCTTCTCGGAGGCGAGCACAGATACGCAGTATTTT.

The chain has TRBV11-1 and TRBJ2-2; the D call may be TRBD1 or TRBD2 (8 bases each). Trimming left V 6 bases short and J 4 bases short, with 33 bases between. This CDR3 is 21 amino acids long. Germline V lookup: CDR1 SGHAT, CDR2 FQDESV (reference sequence). The CDR3 DNA sequence: TGTGCCAGCAGACGGCCACAACTAGCGGTAAAACCCCAGGGGGCCACCGGGGAGCTGTTTTTT. This gives the protein CASRRPQLAVKPQGATGELFF.

The chain uses TRBV28 and TRBJ2-7; D is unresolved. The CDR3 has 13 residues. Trimming took 3 bases from V and 0 from J, leaving 6 bases between them. Germline lookup yields CDR1 MDHEN and CDR2 SYDVKM. This CDR3 is CASSFNPSYEQYF. In DNA, the CDR3 is TGTGCCAGCAGTTTCAACCCCTCCTACGAGCAGTACTTC.

In its sample, this clonotype was seen once. The rearrangement uses TRBV30 and TRBJ1-5; D is uncertain. CDR3 size: 14 residues. Germline-derived CDR1 and CDR2 are GTSNPN and SVGIG (reference sequence). Trimming left V 0 bases short and J 0 bases short, with 6 bases between. The CDR3: CAWSVIDSNQPQHF. CDR3 in DNA: TGTGCCTGGAGTGTAATAGATAGCAATCAGCCCCAGCATTTT.

The sample holds one count of this clonotype. This chain joins TRBV4-1 and TRBJ1-1; D is uncertain. V dropped 3 bases and J dropped 3 bases, with 8 bases sitting between them. Germline-derived CDR1 and CDR2 are MGHRA and YSYEKL. This CDR3 spans 13 amino acids. The CDR3 reads CASSHKRDTEAFF. In DNA form, the CDR3 reads TGCGCCAGCAGCCACAAAAGGGACACTGAAGCTTTCTTT.

The chain is built from TRBV9 and TRBJ2-7; D is undetermined. The CDR3 covers 14 residues. Per the germline V gene, CDR1 is SGDLS and CDR2 is YYNGEE. V was pared by 4 bases and J by 2 bases, with 13 bases between. In DNA form, the CDR3 reads TGTGCCAGCAGCTTAAACGGTGCACCCTACGAGCAGTACTTC. Translated: CASSLNGAPYEQYF.